This T cell receptor (beta chain) was sequenced during a study of blood T cell repertoires in COVID-19 (dated by TCRdb to about 2020). General notes on the study: Samples from collaborators originated in the United States, Italy and Spain and spanned both the acute and convalescent phases of COVID-19. The prospective study material was composed of cDNA or gDNA derived from T cells, B-cell-depleted T cells, or PBMCs. Subjects who had been exposed to COVID-19, were actively infected with it, or had recovered from it provided the deeply sampled blood TCRbeta repertoires that made up the dataset. The repertoires were released in a freely available public database meant as a resource for research on the immune response to SARS-CoV-2. Samples were obtained from the ongoing ImmuneRACE study (first 160 participants) and from about 1,300 subjects provided by 6 global collaborators. A de-identified subject ID, COVID-19 status, age in years and sex were almost always included in the sample metadata. Where available, HLA class I and class II types were obtained from metadata supplied by the sample provider rather than from assay-based typing. What the authors observed across the whole study: The quantity of clinical and demographic metadata differed by source and by participant and was supplied without curation.

Collaborating institutions collected whole blood in K2EDTA tubes following their own protocols. For TCRbeta analysis, collaborator samples were shipped as frozen whole blood, as isolated PBMCs, or as DNA extracted from either sample type. V gives up 3 bases and J gives up 6 bases, and the segment between their germline ends measures 10 bases. The CDR3 runs 13 amino acids, cysteine and phenylalanine included. Kept here is only the CDR3 DNA, which spans 39 bases and is read in frame from base 1. CDR1 and CDR2 are drawn from the germline V gene: SGHTA, FQGNSA. In the case of this clone: The clone's antigen remains unknown. The input lacks base qualities; no much larger clone sits a single base away.

TCRbeta CDR3 regions were amplified from genomic DNA by means of the immunoSEQ Assay, a bias-controlled multiplex PCR. Per the authors' processing: The number of nucleated cells in each sample was estimated by amplification of reference gene primers within the assay. Sequence reads were collapsed and filtered to measure the absolute abundance of every unique TCRbeta CDR3 rearrangement. For each sample, productive Simpson clonality was calculated as the square root of Simpson's diversity index across productive rearrangements. Held by TCRdb, this immuneACCESS table contains in-frame sequences only and omits some clones. Under half of the omission traces to an unresolved V gene where checked; the cause of the rest is unknown. The V and J calls and clone size were taken over from that table, and D and trimming were inferred from the DNA. A total of tens of thousands of clones appear in this sample, 85% of them only once. The top ten clonotypes cover under 20% of the sample.

The sequenced sample consisted of peripheral blood. The receptor was isolated from a human donor in a cohort sampled during active COVID-19. The receptor chain draws on TRBV7-2 and TRBJ2-3, with the D gene uncertain. DNA sequence: TGTGCCAGCAGCTTTAGGAGTTGGGATACGCAGTATTTT. This codes for CASSFRSWDTQYF.